A single sample is the source of the 8 T cell receptor beta chains below, sequenced in a study of OX40 agonist ivuxolimab in advanced cancers. Clones were sequenced by immunoSEQ multiplex PCR, and TCRdb holds only the in-frame ones, with some missing. The data hold 20,000 or so clones, with around 84% observed a single time. The specimen comprised CD4+ or CD8+ T cells sorted from blood, sampled in a trial of the OX40 agonist ivuxolimab. Source of these receptors: an adult with an advanced solid tumor such as melanoma, head and neck, liver or kidney cancer.

The chain has TRBV9 and TRBJ2-5; D possibly uses TRBD1 or TRBD2 (6 bases each). The germline V gene has CDR1 SGDLS and CDR2 YYNGEE. The ends were cut back, 0 bases at V and 2 bases at J, with 14 bases in the middle. The CDR3 contains 16 residues. The CDR3: CASSVGRGSGQETQYF. The CDR3 DNA sequence: TGTGCCAGCAGCGTAGGTAGGGGGAGCGGGCAAGAGACCCAGTACTTC.

As regards this clone: One end of the junction fails to match germline, which may point to a read error. The chain links TRBV2 to TRBJ2-7; 14 bases are a match to TRBD2. CDR1 SNHLY and CDR2 FYNNEI come from the germline V gene. The CDR3 consists of 14 residues. CDR3 bases: TGTGCAAGCAGTGGGGGACTAGCGGGAGTCGAGCAGTACTTC. This sequence encodes CASSGGLAGVEQYF.

The chain recombines TRBV11-2 with TRBJ2-3; tentative D call: TRBD1 (5 bases). The CDR3 length is 15 residues. The V gene lost 1 base and the J gene lost 1 base, with 9 bases spanning the gap. Germline V gene sequence: CDR1 SGHAT, CDR2 FQNNGV. The CDR3 DNA reads as TGTGCCAGCAGCTTAGGGGTCAGGGGCACAGATACGCAGTATTTT. Translation: CASSLGVRGTDTQYF.

This clone has just one count. This chain connects TRBV2 to TRBJ2-6, with a weak D call TRBD1 (5 bases). The V end lost 7 bases, the J end lost 1 base, and 8 bases lay between the germline ends. This CDR3 contains 14 residues. Germline CDR1 SNHLY, CDR2 FYNNEI. The CDR3 reads CASTHRSGANVLTF. In nucleotides, the CDR3 is TGTGCCAGCACCCACAGGTCTGGGGCCAACGTCCTGACTTTC.

The CDR3 region is CAWSVHSNQPQHF. The CDR3 nucleotides are TGTGCCTGGAGTGTCCATAGCAATCAGCCCCAGCATTTT. The chain employs TRBV30 and TRBJ1-5; D call uncertain. The CDR3 contains 13 residues. The germline V and J ends were trimmed by 0 bases and 0 bases, with 3 bases remaining between them. Per the germline V gene, CDR1 is GTSNPN and CDR2 is SVGIG (reference sequence).

The chain carries TRBV7-6 and TRBJ1-3; 9 bases map to TRBD1. The length of the CDR3 is 17 residues. V trimming: 0 bases; J trimming: 5 bases; junction bases outside the gene matches: 8. Germline V gene sequence: CDR1 SGHVS, CDR2 FNYEAQ. The CDR3 bases are TGTGCCAGCAGCTTAGCGTCCGGGACAGGGATGAGAAACACCATATATTTT. The encoded protein is CASSLASGTGMRNTIYF.

J is TRBJ1-6 and V is TRBV9; maybe TRBD1 (5 bases). Trimming took off 4 bases at V and 8 bases at J, with 16 bases between the two ends. CDR3 length equals 15 residues. Looked up from germline, CDR1 is SGDLS and CDR2 is YYNGEE. The CDR3 loop is CASSPPGTDDSPLHF. CDR3 DNA: TGTGCCAGCAGCCCCCCCGGGACGGACGATTCACCCCTCCACTTT.

The chain uses TRBV28 and TRBJ2-1; TRBD2 matches 7 bases. V lost 2 bases to trimming and J lost 9 bases; unmatched junction nucleotides: 7. The CDR3 contains 14 residues. CDR1 is MDHEN, CDR2 SYDVKM, per germline. The CDR3 DNA reads as TGTGCCAGCAGTTTAGTTGGGGAGGGCCGTGAGCAGTTCTTC. Protein product: CASSLVGEGREQFF.